Sequencing of this T cell receptor beta chain was carried out in a study of blood T cell repertoires in COVID-19. Study at large: Donors in the United States, Italy and Spain gave samples during acute or convalescent COVID-19.

Germline CDR1 reads WNHNN; CDR2 reads SYGVQD (reference sequence). J gave up 5 bases and V 10 bases, and 14 bases lay outside the gene matches. The CDR3 loop spans 16 amino acids. The repertoire was sequenced with immunoSEQ multiplex PCR; TCRdb's copy has only in-frame clones and lacks some. The table lists 200,000 to 250,000 clones, 65% to 90% of them singletons, with about 5.1% in the top ten. The sequence derives from a man aged 45-60 years with COVID-19, enrolled during active disease. The genes are TRBV10-1 and TRBJ2-1; 10 bases are a match to TRBD2. Material: peripheral blood. The CDR3 nucleotides are TGCGCCACTGGGAGCGGGGGGGCTGCCCAACACAATGAGCAGTTCTTC. Translated, it gives CATGSGGAAQHNEQFF.